These 32 T cell receptor beta chains share one sample of origin, sequenced in a study of blood T cell repertoires in COVID-19. Profiled with immunoSEQ multiplex PCR; TCRdb holds only in-frame clones, not every one. The sample has fewer than 200,000 clones, 85% seen once; the top ten hold under 4%. What was sequenced was peripheral blood. These receptor sequences come from a human donor with acute or convalescent COVID-19. The donor label of this sample is uncertain.

The chain uses TRBV19 and TRBJ2-5; 12 bases agree with TRBD2. Trimming removed 5 bases from V and 4 bases from J; junction bases left unmatched: 5. Germline V gene sequence: CDR1 LNHDA, CDR2 SQIVND (reference sequence). The CDR3 is 15 amino acids. CDR3 coding DNA: TGTGCCAGTAGTCCTCAACTAGCGGGGGGAGAGACCCAGTACTTC. Encoded protein: CASSPQLAGGETQYF.

The V and J genes are TRBV18 and TRBJ1-5; weak D call: TRBD1 (6 bases). The CDR3 sequence is 18 residues long. CDR1 is KGHSH and CDR2 is LQKENI in the germline V gene. V was shortened by 1 base and J by 1 base, with 17 bases between the two germline ends. The chain's CDR3 is CASSPQGRGLFSNQPQHF. The CDR3 nucleotides read TGTGCCAGCTCACCACAAGGCAGGGGATTGTTCAGCAATCAGCCCCAGCATTTT. The variable domain in full, completed from reference TRBV18 and TRBJ1-5, reads NAGVMQNPRHLVRRRGQEARLRCSPMKGHSHVYWYRQLPEEGLKFMVYLQKENIIDESGMPKERFSAEFPKEGPSILRIQQVVRGDSAAYFCASSPQGRGLFSNQPQHFGDGTRLSIL.

The rearrangement uses TRBV10-1 and TRBJ1-4, with a weak D call TRBD1 (6 bases). Trimming left V 0 bases short and J 5 bases short, with 19 bases between. Germline V gives CDR1 WNHNN, CDR2 SYGVQD (reference sequence). There are 18 residues in the CDR3. Here the CDR3 DNA reads TGCGCCAGCAGTGAGTCTTTTCGGTTTACAGGGCGGAATGAAAAACTGTTTTTT. Protein: CASSESFRFTGRNEKLFF.

A few counts support this clone. This chain joins TRBV9 and TRBJ2-7, with TRBD1 matching 7 bases. Unmatched junction bases numbered 4, after V lost 2 bases and J lost 2 bases. Germline CDR1 reads SGDLS; CDR2 reads YYNGEE. The CDR3 is 14 residues long. The CDR3 region is CASSVNGQAYEQYF. CDR3 nucleotides: TGTGCCAGCAGCGTCAACGGACAGGCCTACGAGCAGTACTTC.

The J gene is TRBJ1-1, the V gene TRBV5-4, with D uncertain. With 1 base removed from V and 1 base from J, the gap between germline ends came to 8 bases. Germline V gene lookup returns CDR1 SGHNT and CDR2 YYREEE (reference sequence). CDR3 length: 14 amino acids. The CDR3 is CASSLILSNTEAFF. CDR3 bases: TGTGCCAGCAGCTTGATCCTTTCGAACACTGAAGCTTTCTTT. Together with reference TRBV5-4 and TRBJ1-1, the CDR3 gives the full variable domain: ETGVTQSPTHLIKTRGQQVTLRCSSQSGHNTVSWYQQALGQGPQFIFQYYREEENGRGNFPPRFSGLQFPNYSSELNVNALELDDSALYLCASSLILSNTEAFFGQGTRLTVV.

The gene calls are TRBV30 and TRBJ1-6; TRBD1 matches at 9 bases. The junction had 10 bases not matched to a gene; V was cut back by 7 bases and J by 9 bases. CDR1 and CDR2 (germline): GTSNPN, SVGIG (reference sequence). This CDR3 spans 14 amino acids. The CDR3 nucleotides are TGTGCCTTCCAGAGGGGACAGGGTTTTTCACCCCTCCACTTT. This sequence encodes CAFQRGQGFSPLHF.

Comment on this clone: A read error may produce the germline difference seen at one junction end. V gene TRBV5-1 combines with J gene TRBJ1-2; D gene ambiguous. There are 13 residues in the CDR3. From germline, CDR1 is SGHRS and CDR2 YFSETQ. The CDR3: CASSLAPGGPLNF. For the CDR3, the DNA is TGCGCCAGCAGCTTGGCCCCTGGTGGGCCCCTCAACTTC. The full variable domain, its missing parts supplied by reference TRBV5-1 and TRBJ1-2, is KAGVTQTPRYLIKTRGQQVTLSCSPISGHRSVSWYQQTPGQGLQFLFEYFSETQRNKGNFPGRFSGRQFSNSRSEMNVSTLELGDSALYLCASSLAPGGPLNFGSGTRLTVV.

The V call is TRBV28, the J call TRBJ1-6; D ambiguous. V shed 1 base and J shed 7 bases, with 5 bases lying between them. Germline-derived CDR1 and CDR2 are MDHEN and SYDVKM. The CDR3 is 13 residues long. The CDR3, as DNA: TGTGCCAGCAGTTTATCCGGGAATTCACCCCTCCACTTT. Protein sequence: CASSLSGNSPLHF.

The chain recombines TRBV2 with TRBJ2-7; TRBD1 matches at 8 bases. Germline CDR1 SNHLY, CDR2 FYNNEI. CDR3 length: 14 residues. V shed 5 bases and J 5 bases; nucleotides not matched to a gene: 8. Here the CDR3 DNA reads TGTGCCAGCAGTTCAGACAGGGGACGGGACGAGCAGTACTTC. Its translation: CASSSDRGRDEQYF.

The rearrangement joins TRBV27 to TRBJ1-2, with 7 bases aligning to TRBD1. CDR1 MNHEY and CDR2 SMNVEV come from the germline V gene (reference sequence). Germline trimming cut 3 bases from V and 2 bases from J; bases unmatched to any gene: 3. This CDR3 contains 14 residues. The CDR3, as DNA: TGTGCCAGCAGTTTCGGGACAGCGAACTATGGCTACACCTTC. Its protein product is CASSFGTANYGYTF.

This chain links TRBV2 with TRBJ1-1; no definite D call. The V end lost 3 bases, the J end lost 1 base, and 9 bases lay between the germline ends. Germline lookup yields CDR1 SNHLY and CDR2 FYNNEI. The CDR3 is 14 residues long. Here the CDR3 reads CASSERVGNTEAFF. The CDR3 coding sequence is TGTGCCAGCAGTGAGCGGGTCGGGAACACTGAAGCTTTCTTT.

The chain couples TRBV11-3 to TRBJ1-1; a possible D gene is TRBD1 (6 bases). Trimming stripped 5 bases from V and 1 base from J, with 17 bases between. The length of the CDR3 is 16 residues. Germline-derived CDR1 and CDR2 are SGHNT and YENEEA. The CDR3 DNA reads TGTGCCAGCAGCCGGACAGCACAAGTCCAGAACACTGAAGCTTTCTTT. This translates into CASSRTAQVQNTEAFF.

The chain couples TRBV6-4 to TRBJ2-3; TRBD2 agrees at 7 bases. J was trimmed by 0 bases and V by 4 bases; bases with no gene match: 4. Per germline, CDR1 MRHNA and CDR2 SNTAGT. The CDR3 sequence is 15 residues long. CDR3 residues: CASSALAGSTDTQYF. DNA of the CDR3: TGTGCCAGCAGTGCCTTAGCGGGCAGCACAGATACGCAGTATTTT.

This rearrangement joins TRBV6-2 or TRBV6-3 to TRBJ1-1; D is unclear. The germline gives CDR1 MNHEY, CDR2 SVGEGT. The V and J ends lost 5 bases and 7 bases respectively, with 14 bases between them. This CDR3 has 13 residues. The CDR3 nucleotides are TGTGCCAGCAGTGGGAGTAGCTTCCTTGAAGCTTTCTTT. Translation: CASSGSSFLEAFF.

The rearrangement links TRBV5-1 to TRBJ1-6; 10 positions match TRBD1. After removal of 1 base from V and 8 bases from J, the junction contained 6 bases not matched to a gene. The germline CDR1 and CDR2 sequences are SGHRS and YFSETQ. The CDR3 loop spans 16 amino acids. CDR3 coding DNA: TGCGCCAGCAGCTTGAGGTCCGGGACAGGGGATTCACCCCTCCACTTT. Protein product: CASSLRSGTGDSPLHF.

The chain employs TRBV5-1 and TRBJ1-2, with D possibly matching TRBD1 (5 bases). Trimming took 6 bases from V and 2 from J, leaving 17 bases between them. The CDR3 consists of 15 residues. Germline loops: CDR1 SGHRS, CDR2 YFSETQ. The CDR3 bases are TGCGCCAGCACCACCAGCCAGGGAACCAACTATGGCTACACCTTC. This gives the protein CASTTSQGTNYGYTF.

The chain carries TRBV3-1 (or the pseudogene TRBV3-2) and TRBJ1-5; D is unresolved. This CDR3 region has 15 residues. The V and J ends lost 3 bases and 4 bases respectively, with 13 bases between them. Germline lookup yields CDR1 LGHDT and CDR2 YNNKEL (reference sequence). The CDR3 region is CASSQEGRDNQPQHF. The DNA of the CDR3 is TGTGCCAGCAGCCAGGAAGGACGGGATAATCAGCCCCAGCATTTT.

The rearrangement joins TRBV7-2 to TRBJ1-3; tentatively, D is TRBD1 (5 bases). Germline V lookup: CDR1 SGHTA, CDR2 FQGNSA. This CDR3 is built from 16 residues. V lost 5 bases and J 1 base, leaving 15 bases between the germline ends. CDR3 in DNA: TGTGCCAGCAGCCCCCGGGGGGAGGGATCTGGAAACACCATATATTTT. It is translated as CASSPRGEGSGNTIYF.

This sequence joins TRBV5-6 and TRBJ1-5, with 9 bases identical to TRBD1. V lost 1 base and J lost 3; bases outside the gene matches: 5. The CDR3 totals 16 residues. From germline, CDR1 is SGHDT and CDR2 YYEEEE. The DNA for the CDR3 is TGTGCCAGCAGCTTGTGGGGACAGGGCCTCAATCAGCCCCAGCATTTT. Residues: CASSLWGQGLNQPQHF.

The chain joins TRBV11-2 to TRBJ1-3; 9 nucleotides agree with TRBD1. The CDR3 covers 17 residues. CDR1 and CDR2 (germline): SGHAT, FQNNGV. J was trimmed by 3 bases and V by 5 bases; bases with no gene match: 11. For the CDR3, the DNA is TGTGCCAGCAGCCAGCGGACAGGGGCTACGGGTGGAAACACCATATATTTT. The encoded protein is CASSQRTGATGGNTIYF.

The chain combines TRBV27 with TRBJ1-1, with D perhaps TRBD1 (5 bases). CDR1 is MNHEY and CDR2 is SMNVEV in the germline V gene (reference sequence). The CDR3 length is 16 residues. Trimming shortened V by 4 bases and J by 5 bases, and 20 bases separated the two germline ends. CDR3 DNA: TGTGCCAGCAGTTCCCCGACAATTTCTAAGGGGACTGAAGCTTTCTTT. Translated: CASSSPTISKGTEAFF.

The chain couples TRBV4-1 to TRBJ2-5; the match to TRBD1 covers 10 bases. CDR1 is MGHRA and CDR2 is YSYEKL in the germline V gene. CDR3 length: 18 residues. The junction had 11 bases not matched to a gene; V was cut back by 2 bases and J by 2 bases. This CDR3 is CASSQRTGDRGAQETQYF. Written as DNA, the CDR3 is TGCGCCAGCAGCCAAAGAACGGGGGACAGGGGCGCGCAAGAGACCCAGTACTTC.

V is TRBV11-2 and J is TRBJ1-2; D perhaps matches TRBD1 (5 bases). The V end lost 4 bases, the J end lost 6 bases, and 12 bases lay between the germline ends. Germline-derived CDR1 and CDR2 are SGHAT and FQNNGV. CDR3 length: 13 amino acids. CDR3 residues: CASSSTRGDGYTF. DNA for the CDR3: TGTGCCAGCAGCTCCACCCGGGGGGATGGCTACACCTTC.

V usage is TRBV6-5 and J usage is TRBJ1-1; maybe TRBD1 (6 bases). V was pared by 6 bases and J by 0 bases, with 11 bases between. Looked up from germline, CDR1 is MNHEY and CDR2 is SVGAGI. This CDR3 is 14 amino acids long. This chain's CDR3 is CASSVRDMNTEAFF. CDR3 DNA sequence: TGTGCCAGCAGCGTCAGGGACATGAACACTGAAGCTTTCTTT.

J is TRBJ2-3 and V is TRBV9, with 8 bases lining up with TRBD1. This CDR3 has 16 residues. The V gene end was trimmed by 3 bases and the J gene end by 6 bases; junction bases not matched to a gene: 12. CDR1 SGDLS and CDR2 YYNGEE come from the germline V gene. DNA for the CDR3: TGTGCCAGCAGCGCGGGGCAGGGGGCCTTCGGGGATACGCAGTATTTT. Protein: CASSAGQGAFGDTQYF.

Here the CDR3 reads CASSGTGTGNSPLHF. The CDR3 DNA follows: TGTGCCAGCAGTGGCACCGGGACAGGGAATTCACCCCTCCACTTT. The chain employs TRBV2 and TRBJ1-6; 9 nucleotides line up with TRBD1. CDR1 SNHLY and CDR2 FYNNEI come from the germline V gene. J lost 7 bases, V lost 4 bases, and 5 bases had no gene match. The CDR3 has 15 amino acids.

The chain joins TRBV18 to TRBJ2-5; 7 positions agree with TRBD1. Germline CDR1 KGHSH, CDR2 LQKENI. V lost 3 bases and J lost 3; bases outside the gene matches: 7. The CDR3 spans 15 residues. The CDR3 bases are TGTGCCAGCTCACCCTGGACAGGAAACAAAGAGACCCAGTACTTC. Translated, it gives CASSPWTGNKETQYF. Using reference TRBV18 and TRBJ2-5 for the parts outside the CDR3, the full variable domain is NAGVMQNPRHLVRRRGQEARLRCSPMKGHSHVYWYRQLPEEGLKFMVYLQKENIIDESGMPKERFSAEFPKEGPSILRIQQVVRGDSAAYFCASSPWTGNKETQYFGPGTRLLVL.

The chain couples TRBV30 to TRBJ2-5; 10 positions match TRBD2. The CDR3 contains 14 residues. Germline trimming cut 3 bases from V and 4 bases from J; bases unmatched to any gene: 5. The germline CDR1 and CDR2 sequences are GTSNPN and SVGIG (reference sequence). CDR3 loop: CAWRGAGGRETQYF. The CDR3 DNA reads as TGTGCCTGGAGGGGAGCGGGGGGGCGAGAGACCCAGTACTTC.

This chain uses TRBV6-2 or TRBV6-3 with TRBJ1-6; the D gene is possibly TRBD1 (6 bases). The CDR3 is 15 amino acids. Germline loops: CDR1 MNHEY, CDR2 SVGEGT. V lost 5 bases and J 7 bases, leaving 15 bases between the germline ends. CDR3 sequence: CASSRYTGNNSPLHF. The CDR3 DNA follows: TGTGCCAGCAGTCGATACACAGGGAACAATTCACCCCTCCACTTT.

The chain couples TRBV4-2 to TRBJ1-1, with D possibly TRBD1 on 6 matching bases. Germline V gives CDR1 LGHNA, CDR2 YNFKEQ. Trimming cost V 0 bases and J 5 bases, with 25 bases left between them. This CDR3 is built from 19 residues. The CDR3 region has the DNA TGTGCCAGCAGCCAAGATCCCCTGACAGGACCAAGAACGGAGACTGAAGCTTTCTTT. This sequence encodes CASSQDPLTGPRTETEAFF.

This clone was recorded a few times. The chain combines TRBV7-2 with TRBJ2-1, with a possible D match to TRBD2 (7 bases). From germline, CDR1 is SGHTA and CDR2 FQGNSA. The length of the CDR3 is 16 residues. V lost 7 bases to trimming and J lost 2 bases, with 18 bases between them. CDR3 loop: CASTRQGGGPYNEQFF. In DNA, the CDR3 is TGTGCCAGCACCCGACAAGGGGGGGGGCCCTACAATGAGCAGTTCTTC.

This sequence joins TRBV24-1 and TRBJ2-1, with 8 bases fitting TRBD1. Germline CDR1 reads KGHDR; CDR2 reads SFDVKD. The CDR3 is made up of 16 amino acids. V was clipped by 3 bases and J by 9 bases; unmatched bases: 12. The chain's CDR3 is CATSDTRQGQVTEQFF. CDR3 sequence (DNA): TGTGCCACCAGTGATACACGACAGGGGCAGGTAACTGAGCAGTTCTTC.